One and the same sample provided the 12 T cell receptor delta chains below, sequenced in a study of gamma-delta T cells after stem cell transplantation. TCRdb re-processed the RT-PCR reads via CATT. The sample has 2,500 to 3,000 delta-chain clones; almost 9% are singletons. Sequencing used gamma-delta T cells. These receptors all stem from a human donor. It is not recorded whose cells these are; they may come from a transplant donor.

This clone is judged medium-sized. V is TRDV1 and J is TRDJ1, with 8 positions matching TRDD3. Trimming took 1 base from V and 1 from J; bases not matched to a gene: 14. The length of the CDR3 is 19 residues. Germline-derived CDR1 and CDR2 are TSWWSYY and QGS. As DNA, the CDR3 is TGTGCTCTTGGGGAACGAAGTCCGGAGTTACTGGGGGCCACCGATAAACTCATCTTT. It is translated as CALGERSPELLGATDKLIF.

Relative to its sample, this clone is medium-sized. The CDR3 protein is CALGFAMGDTPLGVLTAQLFF. CDR3 DNA sequence: TGTGCTCTTGGGTTTGCCATGGGGGATACACCCCTGGGGGTTTTGACAGCACAACTCTTCTTT. The V call is TRDV1, the J call TRDJ2; 10 positions agree with TRDD3. The ends lost 5 bases at V and 1 base at J; junction bases unmatched: 19. Germline V gene data show CDR1 as TSWWSYY and CDR2 as QGS. This CDR3 comprises 21 residues.

This clone counts as medium-sized. The rearrangement uses TRDV1 and TRDJ2; 9 positions match TRDD2. The CDR3 covers 19 residues. The germline V gene has CDR1 TSWWSYY and CDR2 QGS. After removal of 1 base from V and 10 bases from J, the junction contained 19 bases not matched to a gene. CDR3 in DNA: TGTGCTCTTGGGGAACGGCCTTCCTACCCCCTCGGGGGGATGGTACAACTCTTCTTT. This gives the protein CALGERPSYPLGGMVQLFF.

By share of the sample, this clone is medium-sized (0.01 to 0.1%). Other DNA sequences from this sample encode an identical CDR3 as well. V and J are TRDV2 and TRDJ3; D is undetermined. Germline assignment: CDR1 GEAIGNYY and CDR2 EKD. V lost 0 bases and J lost 2, with 19 bases in between. This CDR3 has 20 amino acids. The CDR3 loop reads CACDTVGGVLPPWDTRQMFF. In DNA form, the CDR3 reads TGTGCCTGTGACACCGTTGGCGGGGTGCTACCCCCCTGGGACACCCGACAGATGTTTTTC.

This clone was counted a single time. A read error likely explains this, since a far larger clone differs by one base. The chain joins TRDV2 to TRDJ3, with 8 bases matching TRDD3. This CDR3 spans 21 amino acids. Trimming at V came to 0 bases and at J to 0 bases, leaving 12 bases not matched to a gene. CDR1 and CDR2 (germline): GEAIGNYY, EKD. The DNA for the CDR3 is TGTGCCTGTGACACCGTGGATGAGGGATACGCGGGCTCCTGGGACACCCGACAGATGTTTTTC. Amino acids: CACDTVDEGYAGSWDTRQMFF.

This clone has only a few counts. TCRdb's listed protein matches a much larger clone and diverges from this DNA's translation at residue 11, likely through a read error; the protein shown comes from the DNA. The chain joins TRDV2 to TRDJ1, with D perhaps TRDD3 (6 bases). Germline lookup yields CDR1 GEAIGNYY and CDR2 EKD. The length of the CDR3 is 13 residues. The CDR3 DNA sequence: TGTGCCTGTGCAATCAGGGGGACCGATAAACCCATCTTT. Amino acid sequence: CACAIRGTDKPIF.

A few counts support this clone. This chain connects TRDV1 to TRDJ1, with TRDD3 identical over 8 bases. There are 15 residues in the CDR3. V was pared by 0 bases and J by 9 bases, with 9 bases of the junction left unmatched. CDR1 is TSWWSYY, CDR2 QGS, per germline. The CDR3 DNA reads as TGTGCTCTTGGGGAACTCGGGGTGAGGGATACGCAACTCATCTTT. This codes for CALGELGVRDTQLIF.

The chain uses TRDV2 and TRDJ2, with 12 bases matching TRDD3. The CDR3 covers 16 residues. Germline values: CDR1 GEAIGNYY, CDR2 EKD. The trim removed 3 bases at V and 5 bases at J, leaving 6 bases unmatched. The CDR3 region is CACDVLGDTNTAQLFF. The CDR3 DNA sequence: TGTGCCTGTGACGTACTGGGGGATACAAATACAGCACAACTCTTCTTT.

The chain uses TRDV1 and TRDJ1, with 8 nucleotides matching TRDD2. This CDR3 has 18 residues. Germline CDR1 TSWWSYY, CDR2 QGS. Trimming at V came to 0 bases and at J to 10 bases, leaving 19 bases not matched to a gene. CDR3 DNA: TGTGCTCTTGGGGAACTAGTGGGCCCAAACCACTTCCTACTGGGACTCATCTTT. Translating gives CALGELVGPNHFLLGLIF.

This clone was detected only a few times. This sequence is one base from a far larger clone and is likely a read error. Other DNA sequences within the sample encode an identical CDR3. This chain connects TRDV2 to TRDJ1; 8 nucleotides align to TRDD3. The length of the CDR3 is 15 residues. The germline CDR1 and CDR2 sequences are GEAIGNYY and EKD. The CDR3 is CACDTVGGDTRKLIF. The CDR3 nucleotides read TGTGCCTGTGACACAGTCGGCGGGGATACCCGTAAACTCATCTTC.

With respect to this clone: TCRdb assigns this DNA the protein of a much larger clone, which departs from its translation at residue 3; this likely reflects a read error, and the protein shown comes from translating the DNA. The chain links TRDV2 to TRDJ1; 8 bases are a match to TRDD3. CDR1 and CDR2 (germline): GEAIGNYY, EKD. This CDR3 is 17 amino acids long. The CDR3 loop reads CARDTRWGTPNTDKLIF. The CDR3 bases are TGTGCCCGTGACACCCGCTGGGGGACCCCAAACACCGATAAACTCATCTTT.

This clone was seen a few times. This likely traces to a read error, being one base from a far larger clone. Other DNA sequences within the sample encode an identical CDR3. V is TRDV2 and J is TRDJ3, with D perhaps TRDD3 (6 bases). The V gene lost 0 bases and the J gene lost 0 bases, with 14 bases spanning the gap. This CDR3 contains 19 residues. Germline CDR1 and CDR2: GEAIGNYY and EKD. The CDR3 sequence is CACDTVLGQSSWDTRQMFF. CDR3 sequence (DNA): TGTGCCTGTGACACCGTACTGGGTCAGAGCTCCTGGGACACCCGACAGATGTTTTTC.